This paragraph reports one T cell receptor beta chain. The V and J ends lost 3 bases and 3 bases, in that order; junction bases with no gene match: 17. Germline CDR1 SGHNT, CDR2 YENEEA. CDR3 length equals 19 residues. The sample belongs to a study of T cell changes during pregnancy in multiple sclerosis. Sequencing used immunoSEQ multiplex PCR; TCRdb keeps in-frame clones, though not all of them. The sample has around 45,000 clones, under 95% seen once. This TCR came from a female donor with multiple sclerosis, enrolled in a pregnancy study. The sequenced sample was CD4+ T cells from peripheral blood mononuclear cells, obtained in the third trimester of pregnancy. The genes are TRBV11-3 and TRBJ2-3; 8 nucleotides match TRBD2. CDR3 nucleotides: TGTGCCAGCAGCTTTCTCAGGGGACAAAGACTAGCGATTACAGATACGCAGTATTTT. Amino acids: CASSFLRGQRLAITDTQYF.